This T cell receptor (beta chain) stems from a study of T cells after yellow fever vaccination. This clonotype was picked up a small number of times. Trimming took 5 bases from V and 5 from J; bases not matched to a gene: 7. This CDR3 region has 16 residues. CDR1 and CDR2 from the germline V gene are DFQATT and SNEGSKA (reference sequence). TCRdb ran MiXCR on the 5' RACE reads and lists one entry per CDR3 protein. The profile shows 200,000 to 300,000 distinct CDR3 sequences, less than 9% of them singletons. The rearrangement links TRBV20-1 to TRBJ2-2; TRBD2 aligns across 14 bases. The origin of this receptor is a man aged 25 to 40 who received the YFV17D yellow fever vaccine. The sequences come from CD4+ T cells sorted from PBMCs, collected 15 days after the yellow fever booster vaccination. This CDR3 is CSAPGLAGVETGELFF. The CDR3 coding sequence is TGCAGTGCTCCGGGACTAGCGGGAGTAGAGACCGGGGAGCTGTTTTTT.